This TCR beta chain was profiled in a study of identical twins. General study points: The more abundant beta clonotypes in cord blood had fewer insertions, and memory repertoires did not show this. Its conclusions, products of cross-sectional statistical analysis, did not come from following the same donors. Out-of-frame alpha sequences that twins shared showed excess low generation probability.

Germline CDR1 is SQVTM and CDR2 is ANQGSEA. With V trimmed by 4 bases and J by 5 bases, 5 bases remained unmatched. The CDR3 has 15 residues. MiXCR, run by TCRdb on the 5' RACE reads, gives a single entry per CDR3 protein. Seen here are hundreds of thousands of distinct CDR3 sequences, 8.6% observed once, and the top ten hold approximately 0.94%. About this clonotype itself: Its antigen is unknown.

A further study also used this sample, focusing on yellow fever vaccine responses in identical twins.

The sample taken for sequencing was PBMCs. The V gene is TRBV29-1, the J gene TRBJ2-1; 13 nucleotides match TRBD2. The sequence came from a young woman in good health. This chain's CDR3 is CSVGTSGSLHNEQFF. In DNA, the CDR3 is TGCAGCGTTGGGACTAGCGGGAGTTTACACAATGAGCAGTTCTTC.